This note documents a single T cell receptor (beta chain) sequence. What it binds is unknown. Clones were sequenced by immunoSEQ multiplex PCR, and TCRdb holds only the in-frame ones, with some missing. Altogether about 160,000 clones are present, 94% being singletons, with the ten largest covering about 1.3%. CDR1 and CDR2 (germline): SGHNT, YYREEE (reference sequence). This CDR3 is built from 13 residues. V was clipped by 3 bases and J by 5 bases; unmatched bases: 4. This sample was taken from a study of T cell responses to AZD1222 COVID-19 vaccine. Study at large: Pooling of second doses given at about 4 or about 12 weeks was done.

The study's findings and limits: Per reports, nearly half of all spike-specific TCRs target regions that are unmutated in variants.

The TCR sequence derives from an adult in good health. The J gene is TRBJ2-7, the V gene TRBV5-4; TRBD2 agrees at 8 bases. Material: peripheral blood, obtained on day 0 of AZD1222 vaccination. The CDR3 here is CASSYAGGNEQYV. CDR3 nucleotide sequence: TGTGCCAGCAGCTATGCGGGAGGAAACGAGCAGTACGTC.